The TCR beta chain under discussion was sequenced for a study of OX40 agonist ivuxolimab in advanced cancers. Overall study: Six ivuxolimab dose levels, 0.01 to 10 mg/kg, were given intravenously every 2 weeks. A male proportion of 82.7% was recorded, with mean age about 62 years and range roughly 23 to 79. People who had prior anti-PD-1, anti-PD-L1 or anti-CTLA-4 therapy could take part, and roughly 40% had some.

This clone occurred once. Germline V CDR1 and CDR2: MNHEY, SMNVEV (reference sequence). V was shortened by 5 bases and J by 0 bases, with 13 bases between the two germline ends. The CDR3 is made up of 15 amino acids. Produced via immunoSEQ multiplex PCR; TCRdb's table is partial and in-frame only. This sample has 45,000 to 60,000 clones, with roughly nine tenths found just once. Any history of autoimmune disease or systemic immunosuppression disqualified patients. Sequencing was performed on CD4+ or CD8+ T cells sorted from blood, taken in a trial of the OX40 agonist ivuxolimab. The receptor was derived from an adult with an advanced solid tumor such as melanoma, head and neck, liver or kidney cancer. The V gene is TRBV27, the J gene TRBJ1-2; weak D call: TRBD1 (5 bases). CDR3 bases: TGTGCCAGCAGTGGATTGACAGCAACTAACTATGGCTACACCTTC. Amino acids: CASSGLTATNYGYTF.